The 7 T cell receptor beta chains below all came from one sample that was sequenced in a study of T cell repertoires in cytomegalovirus infection. TCRdb processed the reads anew with MiXCR; each CDR3 protein has one entry. The data hold some 400,000 distinct CDR3 sequences, with about a sixth observed a single time. The sample consisted of PBMCs. The receptors originated from a human donor in good health (CMV status not recorded). Some clones in this sample may be carry-over from other donors' samples.

The chain joins TRBV5-4 to TRBJ2-1, with no clear D. CDR1 is SGHNT, CDR2 YYREEE, per germline (reference sequence). This CDR3 comprises 15 residues. Trimming took 2 bases from V and 7 from J, leaving 16 bases between them. The CDR3 protein is CASSFSGYTRNEQFF. The CDR3 DNA is TGTGCCAGCAGCTTTTCTGGGTATACGAGAAATGAGCAGTTCTTC. Using reference TRBV5-4 and TRBJ2-1 for the parts outside the CDR3, the full variable domain is ETGVTQSPTHLIKTRGQQVTLRCSSQSGHNTVSWYQQALGQGPQFIFQYYREEENGRGNFPPRFSGLQFPNYSSELNVNALELDDSALYLCASSFSGYTRNEQFFGPGTRLTVL.

The chain uses TRBV20-1 and TRBJ2-1; TRBD1 is a possible D gene (6 bases). CDR1 DFQATT and CDR2 SNEGSKA come from the germline V gene (reference sequence). The CDR3 sequence is 13 residues long. Between the trimmed V and J ends, which lost 6 bases and 6 bases, there was a span of 15 bases. CDR3 sequence: CSAGARGFNEQFF. CDR3 bases: TGCAGTGCGGGGGCCAGGGGCTTCAATGAGCAGTTCTTC.

This chain links TRBV11-2 with TRBJ1-4, with 7 positions matching TRBD1. Germline assignment: CDR1 SGHAT and CDR2 FQNNGV. The ends lost 4 bases at V and 8 bases at J; junction bases unmatched: 7. The CDR3 extends over 14 amino acids. The CDR3 nucleotides read TGTGCCAGCAGCTCCCCAGGGGGGTCCGAAAAACTGTTTTTT. Protein sequence: CASSSPGGSEKLFF.

J is TRBJ2-3 and V is TRBV7-2, with D perhaps TRBD2 (6 bases). With 5 bases removed from V and 4 bases from J, the gap between germline ends came to 16 bases. CDR1 is SGHTA and CDR2 is FQGNSA in the germline V gene. CDR3 size: 15 residues. CDR3 region: CASSLIGGEADTQYF. The DNA of the CDR3 is TGTGCCAGCAGCCTGATCGGGGGAGAGGCAGATACGCAGTATTTT.

This sequence joins TRBV10-2 and TRBJ2-2; no clear D gene. Germline V gene lookup returns CDR1 WSHSY and CDR2 SAAADI. The CDR3 has 15 amino acids. Trimming removed 3 bases at V and 7 bases at J, with 15 bases between. For the CDR3, the DNA is TGCGCCAGCAGTGACCCAGGAGACTCGGTCGGGGAGCTGTTTTTT. Translation gives CASSDPGDSVGELFF.

This clonotype has just a few counts. The CDR3 loop reads CASSESNEQYF. The CDR3, as DNA: TGTGCCAGCAGTGAGTCGAACGAGCAGTACTTC. The V call is TRBV28, the J call TRBJ2-7; D is uncertain. Germline V lookup: CDR1 MDHEN, CDR2 SYDVKM. Between the trimmed V and J ends, which lost 5 bases and 5 bases, there was a span of 7 bases. This CDR3 is 11 amino acids long.

This sequence joins TRBV10-3 and TRBJ1-3, with D tentatively TRBD1 (6 bases). The germline V and J ends were trimmed by 0 bases and 4 bases, with 7 bases remaining between them. The germline V gene encodes CDR1 ENHRY and CDR2 SYGVKD. The CDR3 is made up of 14 amino acids. The CDR3 coding sequence is TGTGCCATCAGTGAGTCGGACAGAGGAAACACCATATATTTT. Its translation: CAISESDRGNTIYF.